The 25 T cell receptor beta chains below come from one sample, sequenced in a study of blood T cell repertoires in COVID-19. The protocol was immunoSEQ multiplex PCR, while the TCRdb copy is restricted to in-frame clones and leaves out a portion. The sample has hundreds of thousands of clones; approximately 90% are singletons. Sequencing input: peripheral blood. The receptors come from a man younger than 30 with active or convalescent COVID-19.

A remark on this clone: At one of its ends the junction is not consistent with the germline gene, which may arise from a read error. The rearrangement uses TRBV7-2 and TRBJ2-1; D possibly corresponds to TRBD2 (7 bases). Germline V gene sequence: CDR1 SGHTA, CDR2 FQGNSA. The length of the CDR3 is 17 residues. The CDR3 protein is CASSVAAGAPRYNEQFF. CDR3 nucleotide sequence: TGTGCCAGCAGCGTAGCGGCGGGGGCGCCTCGGTACAATGAGCAGTTCTTC.

V usage is TRBV18 and J usage is TRBJ2-7; possibly TRBD2 for D (5 bases). Germline CDR1 and CDR2: KGHSH and LQKENI. CDR3 size: 13 residues. The germline V and J ends were trimmed by 2 bases and 3 bases, with 8 bases remaining between them. The CDR3: CASSPYGGYEQYF. The CDR3 nucleotides read TGTGCCAGCTCACCATACGGAGGCTACGAGCAGTACTTC.

This chain connects TRBV6-4 to TRBJ1-1; the match to TRBD1 covers 7 bases. V lost 6 bases and J lost 7; bases outside the gene matches: 11. The CDR3 sequence is 14 residues long. The germline gives CDR1 MRHNA, CDR2 SNTAGT. For the CDR3, the DNA is TGTGCCAGCAGAGATACAGGATGGACAGGTGAAGCTTTCTTT. Protein product: CASRDTGWTGEAFF.

This clone has more than one count but fewer than ten. V and J are TRBV27 and TRBJ2-1; the match to TRBD2 covers 8 bases. Germline V gives CDR1 MNHEY, CDR2 SMNVEV (reference sequence). This CDR3 is built from 16 residues. The ends lost 8 bases at V and 4 bases at J; junction bases unmatched: 13. The CDR3 spells CASSPGPASGYNEQFF. CDR3 nucleotide sequence: TGTGCCAGCTCCCCCGGTCCGGCTAGCGGGTACAATGAGCAGTTCTTC.

The genes are TRBV7-2 and TRBJ2-7; possible D gene TRBD1, 5 bases. Germline V gives CDR1 SGHTA, CDR2 FQGNSA. This CDR3 has 13 amino acids. V was clipped by 3 bases and J by 4 bases, with 10 bases between them. The CDR3 loop is CASSFTTGYEQYF. The CDR3 DNA sequence: TGTGCCAGCAGCTTTACAACAGGTTACGAGCAGTACTTC. Supplemented by reference TRBV7-2 and TRBJ2-7, the full variable domain reads GAGVSQSPSNKVTEKGKDVELRCDPISGHTALYWYRQSLGQGLEFLIYFQGNSAPDKSGLPSDRFSAERTGGSVSTLTIQRTQQEDSAVYLCASSFTTGYEQYFGPGTRLTVT.

The chain combines TRBV5-1 with TRBJ1-3; perhaps TRBD1 as D (5 bases). The CDR3 is 15 residues long. Trimming pared 5 bases from V and 4 bases from J, leaving 16 bases between. From germline, CDR1 is SGHRS and CDR2 YFSETQ. In DNA form, the CDR3 reads TGCGCCAGCAGGGCGGGAGGGGAGATCGGAAACACCATATATTTT. As protein: CASRAGGEIGNTIYF.

CDR3 in amino acids: CASSPQGGTEAFF. The CDR3 coding sequence is TGCGCCAGCAGCCCACAGGGTGGCACTGAAGCTTTCTTT. The chain carries TRBV5-1 and TRBJ1-1, with a weak D call TRBD1 (6 bases). The germline V gene encodes CDR1 SGHRS and CDR2 YFSETQ. CDR3 size: 13 residues. Trimming took 4 bases from V and 4 from J, leaving 11 bases between them.

The chain uses TRBV9 and TRBJ2-1, with 7 bases that match TRBD2. This CDR3 region has 16 residues. Germline lookup yields CDR1 SGDLS and CDR2 YYNGEE. J was trimmed by 9 bases and V by 4 bases; bases with no gene match: 16. The CDR3 loop reads CASSHKKSGTPVEQFF. The CDR3 DNA follows: TGTGCCAGCAGCCACAAGAAGAGCGGGACGCCGGTTGAGCAGTTCTTC. The variable domain in full, completed from reference TRBV9 and TRBJ2-1, reads DSGVTQTPKHLITATGQRVTLRCSPRSGDLSVYWYQQSLDQGLQFLIQYYNGEERAKGNILERFSAQQFPDLHSELNLSSLELGDSALYFCASSHKKSGTPVEQFFGPGTRLTVL.

This chain connects TRBV5-1 to TRBJ2-2; tentative D call: TRBD1 (5 bases). The CDR3 is 16 amino acids. V dropped 3 bases and J dropped 1 base, with 13 bases sitting between them. Per the germline V gene, CDR1 is SGHRS and CDR2 is YFSETQ. The CDR3 sequence is CASSWPPQENTGELFF. DNA of the CDR3: TGCGCCAGCAGCTGGCCCCCACAGGAGAACACCGGGGAGCTGTTTTTT.

This clone was picked up one time. This rearrangement joins TRBV9 to TRBJ1-2; 11 positions match TRBD1. Germline V lookup: CDR1 SGDLS, CDR2 YYNGEE. Unmatched junction bases numbered 5, after V lost 3 bases and J lost 13 bases. The CDR3 has 12 residues. The CDR3 loop reads CASSAGQGVATF. The CDR3 nucleotides read TGTGCCAGCAGCGCGGGACAGGGGGTTGCCACCTTC.

The CDR3 DNA reads as TGTGCCAGCAGTCCCCCAGACAGGGGTTTGGCCGGGGAGCTGTTTTTT. It encodes CASSPPDRGLAGELFF. The chain carries TRBV27 and TRBJ2-2, with 8 bases lining up with TRBD1. V was pared by 5 bases and J by 6 bases, with 11 bases of the junction left unmatched. The V gene's germline CDR1 is MNHEY and CDR2 SMNVEV (reference sequence). The CDR3 length is 16 residues.

The chain joins TRBV4-1 to TRBJ1-5; D is perhaps TRBD1 (5 bases). This CDR3 is 16 amino acids long. Deletions cut 1 base from V and 7 bases from J, with 17 bases between. CDR1 and CDR2 (germline): MGHRA, YSYEKL. CDR3: CASSQAINGGGQPQHF. In nucleotides, the CDR3 is TGCGCCAGCAGCCAAGCAATAAACGGGGGTGGCCAGCCCCAGCATTTT.

This clone was seen just once. V gene TRBV21-1 combines with J gene TRBJ1-1. TRBV21-1 is flagged as a pseudogene. The CDR3 loop spans 17 amino acids. CDR3 sequence (DNA): TGTGCCAGCAGCAAGGGGGGGACACGGCCCGGGAACACTGAAGCTTTCTTT. This codes for CASSKGGTRPGNTEAFF.

Concerning this clone: A junction boundary mismatches the germline segment, possibly from a read error. The chain has TRBV20-1 and TRBJ1-2, with 7 positions matching TRBD1. CDR1 DFQATT and CDR2 SNEGSKA come from the germline V gene (reference sequence). The CDR3 is 16 residues long. In DNA form, the CDR3 reads TGCAGTGCTAGTAAAGGAATGCGGGCAGGGGGAAGAGGCTACACCTTT. Protein sequence: CSASKGMRAGGRGYTF.

For this clone: At one end the junction does not follow the germline gene, possibly because of a read error. This chain uses TRBV7-2 with TRBJ2-1; TRBD2 aligns across 7 bases. The CDR3 has 15 residues. Germline V lookup: CDR1 SGHTA, CDR2 FQGNSA. DNA of the CDR3: TGTGCCAGCAACTTAGGTAGCGGGCCCTACAATGAGCAGTTCTTC. Translated, it gives CASNLGSGPYNEQFF. Full variable domain (rest looked up from reference TRBV7-2 and TRBJ2-1): GAGVSQSPSNKVTEKGKDVELRCDPISGHTALYWYRQSLGQGLEFLIYFQGNSAPDKSGLPSDRFSAERTGGSVSTLTIQRTQQEDSAVYLCASNLGSGPYNEQFFGPGTRLTVL.

V gene TRBV7-2 combines with J gene TRBJ2-4, with a possible D match to TRBD1 (5 bases). Germline V CDR1 and CDR2: SGHTA, FQGNSA. With 2 bases removed from V and 8 bases from J, the gap between germline ends came to 19 bases. The CDR3 is made up of 16 amino acids. The CDR3 DNA is TGTGCCAGCAGCTTACAGGGTATTGAGAGTCGAGACATTCAGTACTTC. Amino acids: CASSLQGIESRDIQYF.

The V call is TRBV5-1, the J call TRBJ2-5; D is unresolved. This CDR3 comprises 14 residues. Germline V gene sequence: CDR1 SGHRS, CDR2 YFSETQ. V gave up 2 bases and J gave up 5 bases, with 13 bases separating them. The CDR3 bases are TGCGCCAGCAGCTTAAGGAGAACGCAGGAGACCCAGTACTTC. Amino acid sequence: CASSLRRTQETQYF.

The chain carries TRBV28 and TRBJ2-7; D is possibly TRBD2 (6 bases). The CDR3 is made up of 12 amino acids. V lost 4 bases and J 11 bases, leaving 15 bases between the germline ends. Germline lookup yields CDR1 MDHEN and CDR2 SYDVKM. This CDR3 reads CASSYQGGMEYF. The CDR3 DNA reads TGTGCCAGCAGTTATCAAGGCGGGATGGAGTACTTC.

This clone was seen more than once but under ten times. The rearrangement joins TRBV3-1 (or the pseudogene TRBV3-2) to TRBJ2-7; TRBD2 aligns across 11 bases. Germline assignment: CDR1 LGHDT and CDR2 YNNKEL (reference sequence). The CDR3 consists of 15 residues. The junction had 2 bases not matched to a gene; V was cut back by 1 base and J by 3 bases. The CDR3 region is CASSQGTSGRYEQYF. The CDR3 DNA sequence: TGTGCCAGCAGCCAAGGGACTAGCGGGCGCTACGAGCAGTACTTC.

The chain employs TRBV18 and TRBJ1-2; 10 nucleotides match TRBD1. V was clipped by 3 bases and J by 5 bases; unmatched bases: 9. Germline V gives CDR1 KGHSH, CDR2 LQKENI. The CDR3 extends over 16 amino acids. The CDR3 spells CASSPRGRDRGYGYTF. CDR3 DNA sequence: TGTGCCAGCTCACCTCGGGGCCGGGACAGGGGATATGGCTACACCTTC. The variable domain in full, completed from reference TRBV18 and TRBJ1-2, reads NAGVMQNPRHLVRRRGQEARLRCSPMKGHSHVYWYRQLPEEGLKFMVYLQKENIIDESGMPKERFSAEFPKEGPSILRIQQVVRGDSAAYFCASSPRGRDRGYGYTFGSGTRLTVV.

The chain is built from TRBV4-3 and TRBJ1-5, with D perhaps matching TRBD1 (5 bases). From germline, CDR1 is LGHNA and CDR2 YSLEER. This CDR3 contains 14 residues. The V end lost 3 bases, the J end lost 4 bases, and 10 bases lay between the germline ends. The CDR3 loop is CASSHDRMNQPQHF. Written as DNA, the CDR3 is TGCGCCAGCAGCCACGACAGAATGAATCAGCCCCAGCATTTT.

The J gene is TRBJ2-5, the V gene TRBV27, with D possibly TRBD2 on 6 matching bases. Looked up from germline, CDR1 is MNHEY and CDR2 is SMNVEV (reference sequence). With 5 bases removed from V and 4 bases from J, the gap between germline ends came to 14 bases. This CDR3 comprises 14 residues. The chain's CDR3 is CASSSGGGRETQYF. CDR3 coding DNA: TGTGCCAGCAGTAGCGGTGGAGGGCGAGAGACCCAGTACTTC.

The chain carries TRBV9 and TRBJ1-3; tentative D call: TRBD1 (5 bases). V was trimmed by 4 bases and J by 0 bases, leaving 14 bases between them. CDR1 is SGDLS and CDR2 is YYNGEE in the germline V gene. CDR3 size: 16 residues. CDR3 DNA: TGTGCCAGCAGCACGACAGACAGTGTCTCTGGAAACACCATATATTTT. Encoded protein: CASSTTDSVSGNTIYF.

This clone has only one observation. One end of the junction is discordant with germline, which a read error may explain. The V call is TRBV5-1, the J call TRBJ1-5; unclear D gene. The CDR3 sequence is 14 residues long. Germline CDR1 SGHRS, CDR2 YFSETQ. The CDR3 region is CASSLVHSNQPQHF. The CDR3 bases are TGCGCCAGCAGTTTGGTACATAGCAATCAGCCCCAGCATTTT.

The genes are TRBV6-1 and TRBJ2-3, with D maybe TRBD2 (5 bases). V lost 3 bases, J lost 2 bases, and 21 bases lay in between. Germline-derived CDR1 and CDR2 are MNHNS and SASEGT. The CDR3 covers 18 residues. In nucleotides, the CDR3 is TGTGCCAGCAGTGATCGGTCACGAGGGCCGCATTTCACAGATACGCAGTATTTT. Translated: CASSDRSRGPHFTDTQYF.